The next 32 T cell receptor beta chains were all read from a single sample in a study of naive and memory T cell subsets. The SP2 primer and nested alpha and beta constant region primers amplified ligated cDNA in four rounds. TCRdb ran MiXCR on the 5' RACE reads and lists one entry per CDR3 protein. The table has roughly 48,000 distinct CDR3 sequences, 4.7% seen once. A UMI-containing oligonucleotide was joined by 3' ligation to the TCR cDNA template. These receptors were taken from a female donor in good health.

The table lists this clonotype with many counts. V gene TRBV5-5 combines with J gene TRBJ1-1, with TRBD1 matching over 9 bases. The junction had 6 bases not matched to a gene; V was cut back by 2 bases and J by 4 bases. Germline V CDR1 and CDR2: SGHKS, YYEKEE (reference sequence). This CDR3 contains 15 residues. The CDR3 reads CASSFWDREFTEAFF. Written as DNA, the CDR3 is TGTGCCAGCAGCTTTTGGGACAGGGAGTTCACTGAAGCTTTCTTT.

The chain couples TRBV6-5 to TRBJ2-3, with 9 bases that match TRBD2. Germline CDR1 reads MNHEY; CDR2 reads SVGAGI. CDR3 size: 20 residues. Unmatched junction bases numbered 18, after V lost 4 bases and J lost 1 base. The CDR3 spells CASSSTPSASLAGCTDTQYF. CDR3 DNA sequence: TGTGCCAGCAGTTCCACCCCTTCTGCGAGCCTAGCGGGATGCACAGATACGCAGTATTTT.

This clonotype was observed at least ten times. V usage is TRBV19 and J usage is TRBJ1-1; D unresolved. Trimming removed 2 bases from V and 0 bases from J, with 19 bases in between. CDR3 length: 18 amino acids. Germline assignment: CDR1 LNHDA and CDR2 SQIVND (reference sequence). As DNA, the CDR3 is TGTGCCAGTAGTATAAGTTCGAGAGAACAGAGAATGAACACTGAAGCTTTCTTT. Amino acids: CASSISSREQRMNTEAFF. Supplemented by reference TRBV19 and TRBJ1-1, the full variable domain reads DGGITQSPKYLFRKEGQNVTLSCEQNLNHDAMYWYRQDPGQGLRLIYYSQIVNDFQKGDIAEGYSVSREKKESFPLTVTSAQKNPTAFYLCASSISSREQRMNTEAFFGQGTRLTVV.

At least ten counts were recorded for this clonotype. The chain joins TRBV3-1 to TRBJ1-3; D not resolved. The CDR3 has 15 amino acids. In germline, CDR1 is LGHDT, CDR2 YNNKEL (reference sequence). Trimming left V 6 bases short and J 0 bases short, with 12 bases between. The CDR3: CASSQTTNSGNTIYF. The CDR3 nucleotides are TGTGCCAGCAGTCAGACAACGAACTCTGGAAACACCATATATTTT. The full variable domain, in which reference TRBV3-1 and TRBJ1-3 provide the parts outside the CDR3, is DTAVSQTPKYLVTQMGNDKSIKCEQNLGHDTMYWYKQDSKKFLKIMFSYNNKELIINETVPNRFSPKSPDKAHLNLHINSLELGDSAVYFCASSQTTNSGNTIYFGEGSWLTVV.

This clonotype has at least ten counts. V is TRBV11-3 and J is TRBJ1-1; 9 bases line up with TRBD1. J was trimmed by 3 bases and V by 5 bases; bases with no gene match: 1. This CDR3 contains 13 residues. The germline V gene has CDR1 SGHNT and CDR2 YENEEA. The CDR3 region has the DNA TGTGCCAGCAGCCGGGACAGGGACACTGAAGCTTTCTTT. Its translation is CASSRDRDTEAFF.

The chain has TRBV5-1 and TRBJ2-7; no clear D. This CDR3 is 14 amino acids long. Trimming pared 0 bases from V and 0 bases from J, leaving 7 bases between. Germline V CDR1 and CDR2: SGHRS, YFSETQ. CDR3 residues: CASSLGHSSYEQYF. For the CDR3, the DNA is TGCGCCAGCAGCTTGGGTCACAGCTCCTACGAGCAGTACTTC.

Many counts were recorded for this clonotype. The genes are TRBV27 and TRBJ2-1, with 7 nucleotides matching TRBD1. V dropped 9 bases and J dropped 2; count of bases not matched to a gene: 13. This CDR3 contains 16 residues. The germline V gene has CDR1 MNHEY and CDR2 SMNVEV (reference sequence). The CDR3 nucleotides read TGTGCCAGTACACTTGACAGGGAACTCCCCTACAATGAGCAGTTCTTC. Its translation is CASTLDRELPYNEQFF.

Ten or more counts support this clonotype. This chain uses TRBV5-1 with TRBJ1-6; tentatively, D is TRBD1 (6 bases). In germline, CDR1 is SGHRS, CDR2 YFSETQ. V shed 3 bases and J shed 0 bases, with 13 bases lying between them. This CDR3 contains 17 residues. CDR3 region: CASSSGQMSSYNSPLHF. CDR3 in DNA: TGCGCCAGCAGCTCCGGACAGATGAGCTCCTATAATTCACCCCTCCACTTT.

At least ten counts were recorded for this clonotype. The CDR3 reads CASSHGAGAPDTQYF. CDR3 nucleotides: TGTGCCAGCAGCCATGGGGCAGGGGCCCCAGATACGCAGTATTTT. The rearrangement uses TRBV3-1 and TRBJ2-3, with D possibly TRBD1 on 6 matching bases. Germline-derived CDR1 and CDR2 are LGHDT and YNNKEL (reference sequence). With 3 bases removed from V and 4 bases from J, the gap between germline ends came to 14 bases. The CDR3 contains 15 residues.

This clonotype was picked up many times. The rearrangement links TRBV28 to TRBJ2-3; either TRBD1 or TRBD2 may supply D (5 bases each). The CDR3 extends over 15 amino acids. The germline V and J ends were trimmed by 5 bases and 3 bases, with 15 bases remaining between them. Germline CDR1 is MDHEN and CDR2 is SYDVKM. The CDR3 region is CASSLTWDATDTQYF. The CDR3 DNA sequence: TGTGCCAGCAGTCTAACCTGGGACGCAACAGATACGCAGTATTTT.

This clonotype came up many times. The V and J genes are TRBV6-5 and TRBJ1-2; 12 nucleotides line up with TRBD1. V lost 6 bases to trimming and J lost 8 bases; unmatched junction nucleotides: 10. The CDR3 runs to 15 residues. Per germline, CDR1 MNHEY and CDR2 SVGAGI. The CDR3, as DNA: TGTGCCAGCAGCCCCGGCGGGACAGGGGGCCAAGGCTACACCTTC. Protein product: CASSPGGTGGQGYTF.

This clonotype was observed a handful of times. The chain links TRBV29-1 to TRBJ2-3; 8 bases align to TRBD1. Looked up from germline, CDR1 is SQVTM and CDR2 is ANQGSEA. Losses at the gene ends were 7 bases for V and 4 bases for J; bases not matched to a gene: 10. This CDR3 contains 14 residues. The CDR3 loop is CSGTGGSLPDTQYF. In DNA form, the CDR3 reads TGCAGCGGCACAGGGGGTTCTCTCCCAGATACGCAGTATTTT.

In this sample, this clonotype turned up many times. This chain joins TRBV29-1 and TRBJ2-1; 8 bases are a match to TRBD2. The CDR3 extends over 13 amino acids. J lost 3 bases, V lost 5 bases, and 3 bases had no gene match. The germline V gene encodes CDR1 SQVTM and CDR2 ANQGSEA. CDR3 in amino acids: CSVNLAGYNEQFF. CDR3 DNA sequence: TGCAGCGTTAACCTAGCGGGCTACAATGAGCAGTTCTTC.

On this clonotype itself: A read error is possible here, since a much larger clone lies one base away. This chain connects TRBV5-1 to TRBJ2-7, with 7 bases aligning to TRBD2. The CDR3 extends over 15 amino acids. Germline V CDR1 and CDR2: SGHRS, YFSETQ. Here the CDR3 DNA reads TGCGCCAGCAGCTTGGCCGAACAGCGGGACTACGAGCAGTGCTTC. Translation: CASSLAEQRDYEQCF.

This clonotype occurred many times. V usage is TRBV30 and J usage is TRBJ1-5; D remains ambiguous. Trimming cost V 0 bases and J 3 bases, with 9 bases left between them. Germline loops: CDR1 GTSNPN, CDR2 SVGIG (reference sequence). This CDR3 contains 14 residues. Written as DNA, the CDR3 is TGTGCCTGGAGTGTCCCAGATACCAATCAGCCCCAGCATTTT. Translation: CAWSVPDTNQPQHF.

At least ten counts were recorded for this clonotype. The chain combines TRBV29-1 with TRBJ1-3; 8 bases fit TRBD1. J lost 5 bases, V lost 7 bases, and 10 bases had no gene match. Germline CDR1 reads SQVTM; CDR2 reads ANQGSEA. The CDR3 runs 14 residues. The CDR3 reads CSARPTGVRNTIYF. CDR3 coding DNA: TGCAGCGCTCGACCGACAGGGGTCCGAAACACCATATATTTT.

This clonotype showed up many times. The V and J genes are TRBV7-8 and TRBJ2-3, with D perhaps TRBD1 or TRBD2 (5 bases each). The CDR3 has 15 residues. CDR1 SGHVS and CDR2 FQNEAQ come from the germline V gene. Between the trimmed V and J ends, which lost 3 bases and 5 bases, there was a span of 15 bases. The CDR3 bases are TGTGCCAGCAGCTTTGAGCAGGGAGCTTTAGATACGCAGTATTTT. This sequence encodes CASSFEQGALDTQYF.

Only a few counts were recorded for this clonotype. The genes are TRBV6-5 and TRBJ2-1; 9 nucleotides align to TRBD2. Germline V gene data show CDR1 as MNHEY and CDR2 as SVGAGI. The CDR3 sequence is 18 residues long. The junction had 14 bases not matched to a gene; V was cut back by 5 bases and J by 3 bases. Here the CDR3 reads CASSPSGNLAGCYNEQFF. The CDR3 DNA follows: TGTGCCAGCAGTCCAAGCGGTAACCTAGCGGGATGCTACAATGAGCAGTTCTTC.

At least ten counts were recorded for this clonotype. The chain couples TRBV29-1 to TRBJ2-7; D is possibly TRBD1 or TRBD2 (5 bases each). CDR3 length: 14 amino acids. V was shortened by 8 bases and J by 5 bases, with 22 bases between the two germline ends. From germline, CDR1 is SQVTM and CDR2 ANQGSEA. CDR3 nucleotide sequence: TGCAGCCCCGGGACGTCGAGAATAGTGCACGAGCAGTACTTC. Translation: CSPGTSRIVHEQYF.

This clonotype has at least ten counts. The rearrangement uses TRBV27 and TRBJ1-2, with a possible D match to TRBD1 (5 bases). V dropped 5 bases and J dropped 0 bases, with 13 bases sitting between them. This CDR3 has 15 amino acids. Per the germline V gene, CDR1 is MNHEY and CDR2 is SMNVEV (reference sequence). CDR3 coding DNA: TGTGCCAGCAGTCCTTCCAGGGTATCTAACTATGGCTACACCTTC. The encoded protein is CASSPSRVSNYGYTF.

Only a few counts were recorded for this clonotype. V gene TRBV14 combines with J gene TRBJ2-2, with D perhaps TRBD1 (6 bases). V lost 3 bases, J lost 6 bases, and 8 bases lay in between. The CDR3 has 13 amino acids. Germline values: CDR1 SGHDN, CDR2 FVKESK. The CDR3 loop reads CASSQNRAGELFF. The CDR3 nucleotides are TGTGCCAGCAGCCAGAACAGGGCCGGGGAGCTGTTTTTT.

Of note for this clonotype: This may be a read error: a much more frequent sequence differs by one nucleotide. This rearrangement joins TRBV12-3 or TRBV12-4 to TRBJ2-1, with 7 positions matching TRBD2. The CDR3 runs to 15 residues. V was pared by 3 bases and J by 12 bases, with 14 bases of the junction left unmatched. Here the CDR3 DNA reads TGTGCCAGCAGTTTTTACCAGCGGGAAGAGGATGGGCAGTTCTTC. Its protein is CASSFYQREEDGQFF.

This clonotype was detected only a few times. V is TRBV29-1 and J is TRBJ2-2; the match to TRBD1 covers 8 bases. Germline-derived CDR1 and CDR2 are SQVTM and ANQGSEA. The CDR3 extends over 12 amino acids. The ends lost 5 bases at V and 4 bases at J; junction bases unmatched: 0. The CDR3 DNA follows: TGCAGCGTTACAGGGGGCACCGGGGAGCTGTTTTTT. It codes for CSVTGGTGELFF.

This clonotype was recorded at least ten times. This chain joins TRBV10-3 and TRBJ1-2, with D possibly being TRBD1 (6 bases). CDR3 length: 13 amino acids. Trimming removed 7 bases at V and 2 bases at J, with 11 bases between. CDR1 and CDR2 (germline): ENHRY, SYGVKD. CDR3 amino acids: CAITRDTNYGYTF. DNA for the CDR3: TGTGCCATCACCAGGGACACAAACTATGGCTACACCTTC.

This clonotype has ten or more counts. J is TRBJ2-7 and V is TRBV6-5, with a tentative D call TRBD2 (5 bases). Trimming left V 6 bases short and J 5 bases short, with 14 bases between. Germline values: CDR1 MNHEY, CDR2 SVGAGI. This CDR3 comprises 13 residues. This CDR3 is CASSPPGNHEQYF. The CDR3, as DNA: TGTGCCAGCAGCCCACCGGGGAATCACGAGCAGTACTTC.

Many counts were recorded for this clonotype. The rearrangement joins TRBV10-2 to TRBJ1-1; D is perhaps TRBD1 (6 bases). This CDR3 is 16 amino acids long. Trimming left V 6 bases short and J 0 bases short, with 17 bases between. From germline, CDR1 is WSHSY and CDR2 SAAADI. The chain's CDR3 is CASSGTLINMNTEAFF. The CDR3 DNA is TGCGCCAGCAGCGGGACACTTATTAACATGAACACTGAAGCTTTCTTT.

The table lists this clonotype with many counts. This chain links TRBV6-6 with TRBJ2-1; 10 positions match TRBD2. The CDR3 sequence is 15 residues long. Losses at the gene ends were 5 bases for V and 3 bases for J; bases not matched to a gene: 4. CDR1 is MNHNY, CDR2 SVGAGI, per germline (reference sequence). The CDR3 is CASSPRTSGYNEQFF. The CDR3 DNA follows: TGTGCCAGCAGTCCCCGGACTAGCGGCTACAATGAGCAGTTCTTC.

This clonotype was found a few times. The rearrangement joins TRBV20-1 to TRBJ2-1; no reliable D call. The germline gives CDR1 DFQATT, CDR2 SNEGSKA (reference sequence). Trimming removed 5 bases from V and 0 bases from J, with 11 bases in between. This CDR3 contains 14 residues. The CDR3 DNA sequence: TGCAGTGCTCCTATTAAGAGCTCCTACAATGAGCAGTTCTTC. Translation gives CSAPIKSSYNEQFF.

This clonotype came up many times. The DNA for the CDR3 is TGTGCCAGCAGTTTGCCTGGGGGGCAGGAGACCCAGTACTTC. This sequence encodes CASSLPGGQETQYF. This chain uses TRBV28 with TRBJ2-5, with D possibly called TRBD1 or TRBD2 (6 bases each). Deletions cut 3 bases from V and 5 bases from J, with 13 bases between. This CDR3 is 14 amino acids long. Germline V lookup: CDR1 MDHEN, CDR2 SYDVKM.

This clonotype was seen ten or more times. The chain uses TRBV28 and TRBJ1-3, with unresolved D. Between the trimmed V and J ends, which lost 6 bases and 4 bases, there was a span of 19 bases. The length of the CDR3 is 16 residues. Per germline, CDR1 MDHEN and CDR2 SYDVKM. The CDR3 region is CASRRTPGAGGNTIYF. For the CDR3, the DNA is TGTGCCAGCAGACGAACCCCGGGAGCCGGGGGAAACACCATATATTTT.

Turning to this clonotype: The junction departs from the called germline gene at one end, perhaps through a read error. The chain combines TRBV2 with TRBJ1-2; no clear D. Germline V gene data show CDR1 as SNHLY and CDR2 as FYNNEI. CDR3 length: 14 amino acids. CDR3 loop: CASSPRGSTNGDTF. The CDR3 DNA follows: TGTGCCAGCAGCCCCCGAGGCAGCACTAATGGCGACACCTTC.

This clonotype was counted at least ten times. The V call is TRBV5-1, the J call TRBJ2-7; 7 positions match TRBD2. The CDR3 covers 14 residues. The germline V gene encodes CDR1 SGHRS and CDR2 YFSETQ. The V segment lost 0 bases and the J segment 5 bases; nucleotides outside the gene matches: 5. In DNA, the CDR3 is TGCGCCAGCAGCTTGGATTCGGCGGGGGACGAGCAGTACTTC. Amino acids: CASSLDSAGDEQYF.